This T cell receptor beta chain was recorded in a study of T cell responses to AZD1222 COVID-19 vaccine. This CDR3 has 12 amino acids. The germline V gene has CDR1 MDHEN and CDR2 SYDVKM. V was trimmed by 3 bases and J by 6 bases, leaving 7 bases between them. Investigators merged groups given second doses at roughly 4 or roughly 12 weeks. A remark on this clone: Antigen: not known.

Study-wide results and limits: Spike as a whole was targeted by vaccine-associated CD4 TCRs, dominant at 160-218 and 743-854. The donors showed a predominance of white British ancestry and of females, with possible underestimation of clonal diversity.

Profiling relied on immunoSEQ multiplex PCR, and the TCRdb table lists in-frame clones only, not all of them. This table has approximately 110,000 clones, 80% to 95% appearing once. This clonotype was obtained from an adult who received the AZD1222 COVID-19 vaccine. This chain uses TRBV28 with TRBJ2-3; D not certain. The source material was peripheral blood, sampled 28 days after the second AZD1222 dose. CDR3 nucleotides: TGTGCCAGCAGTTTCTATGGTGATACGCAGTATTTT. Translation gives CASSFYGDTQYF.